A single sample gave rise to the 27 T cell receptor beta chains below, sequenced in a study of glioma-infiltrating T cells. Using RNA template, CDR3s of TCR alpha and beta were amplified with iRepertoire arm-PCR. Using its own MiXCR run on the multiplex PCR reads, TCRdb lists one record per CDR3 protein. The sample lists 150,000 to 200,000 distinct CDR3 sequences, more than 35% seen once, with roughly 5.4% in the top ten. Sequencing was performed on glioma tissue, nonneoplastic brain tissue, or PBMCs (not recorded which). These receptor sequences come from a human donor with low-grade glioma or glioblastoma, undergoing nonglioma brain surgery, or in good health (not recorded which).

This clonotype was recorded many times. An end of the junction differs from the germline gene, which may be a read error. The V gene is TRBV5-1, the J gene TRBJ2-7, with D uncertain. The CDR3 sequence is 13 residues long. Germline-derived CDR1 and CDR2 are SGHRS and YFSETQ. As DNA, the CDR3 is TGTGCCAGCAGCTTAGGTTTGGGTTACGAGCAGTACTTC. It codes for CASSLGLGYEQYF.

As to this clonotype: Germline is not matched at one junction end, which may reflect a read error. V is TRBV2 and J is TRBJ2-1; D is perhaps TRBD2 (6 bases). Looked up from germline, CDR1 is SNHLY and CDR2 is FYNNEI. There are 11 residues in the CDR3. The CDR3 loop reads CGSLAYGEQFF. The CDR3, as DNA: TGTGGCAGCCTAGCGTACGGTGAGCAGTTCTTC. The full variable domain, rest sourced from reference TRBV2 and TRBJ2-1, is EPEVTQTPSHQVTQMGQEVILRCVPISNHLYFYWYRQILGQKVEFLVSFYNNEISEKSEIFDDQFSVERPDGSNFTLKIRSTKLEDSAMYFCGSLAYGEQFFGPGTRLTVL.

This clonotype was counted once. The rearrangement uses TRBV6-1 and TRBJ2-1, with D unclear. The CDR3 contains 15 residues. The germline V gene has CDR1 MNHNS and CDR2 SASEGT. V lost 3 bases to trimming and J lost 3 bases, with 12 bases between them. CDR3 sequence (DNA): TGTGCCAGCAGTGAGACATGGGGTGTCTACAATGAGCAGTTCTTC. Translating it yields CASSETWGVYNEQFF.

For this clonotype: A much bigger clone sits one base away, suggesting this may be a read error. The chain uses TRBV28 and TRBJ1-2; no reliable D call. Between the trimmed V and J ends, which lost 2 bases and 6 bases, there was a span of 10 bases. CDR3 length: 13 amino acids. CDR1 is MDHEN, CDR2 SYDVKM, per germline. Here the CDR3 reads CASSLPQLDGYTF. CDR3 coding DNA: TGTGCCAGCAGTTTACCACAACTGGATGGCTACACCTTC.

The chain is built from TRBV14 and TRBJ2-2; no reliable D call. The CDR3 extends over 15 amino acids. Germline CDR1 is SGHDN and CDR2 is FVKESK. The V gene lost 2 bases and the J gene lost 0 bases, with 7 bases spanning the gap. CDR3 DNA: TGTGCCAGCAGCCAACATACCCCGAACACCGGGGAGCTGTTTTTT. Protein sequence: CASSQHTPNTGELFF.

This clonotype was recorded many times. The rearrangement joins TRBV6-1 to TRBJ2-2; 9 bases are shared with TRBD2. Germline CDR1 and CDR2: MNHNS and SASEGT. The CDR3 length is 16 residues. Unmatched junction bases numbered 7, after V lost 2 bases and J lost 6 bases. The CDR3 loop reads CASSESGLAGPGELFF. In DNA, the CDR3 is TGTGCCAGCAGTGAAAGTGGTCTAGCGGGACCCGGGGAGCTGTTTTTT.

V usage is TRBV14 and J usage is TRBJ2-1; TRBD2 aligns across 7 bases. Germline V gives CDR1 SGHDN, CDR2 FVKESK. This CDR3 is 14 amino acids long. Trimming removed 1 base from V and 5 bases from J; junction bases left unmatched: 2. The CDR3 nucleotides read TGTGCCAGCAGCCAAGCCGGGACTAACAATGAGCAGTTCTTC. Amino acid sequence: CASSQAGTNNEQFF.

As regards this clonotype: A much larger clone differs by one base, so this may be a read error. This sequence joins TRBV12-3 or TRBV12-4 and TRBJ2-3; TRBD2 agrees at 12 bases. This CDR3 comprises 15 residues. CDR3 sequence reads: CASGGLAGRTDTKYF. DNA of the CDR3: TGTGCCAGCGGAGGACTAGCGGGACGTACAGATACGAAGTATTTT.

This clonotype was observed a handful of times. The J gene is TRBJ1-2, the V gene TRBV7-9; 8 nucleotides agree with TRBD1. The V gene's germline CDR1 is SEHNR and CDR2 FQNEAQ (reference sequence). V lost 4 bases, J lost 7 bases, and 11 bases stayed unmatched. This CDR3 has 15 residues. The CDR3 reads CASSSPGTGPSGYTF. The CDR3 region has the DNA TGTGCCAGCAGCTCGCCAGGGACAGGTCCCTCTGGCTACACCTTC.

This clonotype has ten or more counts. J is TRBJ2-7 and V is TRBV27, with 9 bases matching TRBD2. The ends lost 0 bases at V and 10 bases at J; junction bases unmatched: 4. The CDR3 sequence is 13 residues long. Per germline, CDR1 MNHEY and CDR2 SMNVEV (reference sequence). CDR3 amino acids: CASSLSSGLAQYF. In DNA, the CDR3 is TGTGCCAGCAGTTTATCCTCGGGACTAGCTCAGTACTTC.

This clonotype was recorded many times. The rearrangement links TRBV20-1 to TRBJ2-1, with D maybe TRBD1 (6 bases). The CDR3 contains 13 residues. Germline CDR1 DFQATT, CDR2 SNEGSKA (reference sequence). Trimming removed 6 bases at V and 6 bases at J, with 15 bases between. CDR3 bases: TGCAGTGCCTCCAGACAGGAGACCAATGAGCAGTTCTTC. It encodes CSASRQETNEQFF.

Notes on this clonotype: One junction end disagrees with the germline gene, perhaps due to a read error. V is TRBV19 and J is TRBJ1-2; TRBD1 matches 10 bases. The CDR3 totals 16 residues. Per the germline V gene, CDR1 is LNHDA and CDR2 is SQIVND (reference sequence). DNA for the CDR3: TGTGCCAGTAGTGCCCTAAGACAGGGGGCAGGATATGTCTACACCTTC. This gives the protein CASSALRQGAGYVYTF.

Concerning this clonotype itself: Relative to the germline gene, one junction end is altered; a read error may explain this. The chain employs TRBV29-1 and TRBJ1-5, with D perhaps matching TRBD1 (5 bases). This CDR3 comprises 13 residues. Germline V gene sequence: CDR1 SQVTM, CDR2 ANQGSEA. CDR3 protein: CSVVGGFGQPHHF. The CDR3 DNA follows: TGCAGCGTTGTGGGGGGGTTCGGTCAGCCCCACCATTTT.

About this clonotype itself: At one of its ends the junction is not consistent with the germline gene, which may arise from a read error. The chain recombines TRBV6-1 with TRBJ1-2, with 9 bases identical to TRBD1. CDR1 is MNHNS and CDR2 is SASEGT in the germline V gene. The CDR3 runs to 15 residues. The CDR3 DNA reads TGTGCCAGCAGCCGCCGGGACAGGGCCAACTATGGCTACGCATTC. It codes for CASSRRDRANYGYAF.

This clonotype was observed many times. The rearrangement joins TRBV27 to TRBJ1-5; 7 bases align to TRBD1. J was trimmed by 4 bases and V by 5 bases; bases with no gene match: 8. The germline gives CDR1 MNHEY, CDR2 SMNVEV (reference sequence). CDR3 length: 15 residues. CDR3 DNA sequence: TGTGCCAGCAGTCCGGGGGACAGAGTGAATCAGCCCCAGCATTTT. This gives the protein CASSPGDRVNQPQHF.

V and J are TRBV27 and TRBJ2-7; D is perhaps TRBD1 (6 bases). The ends were cut back, 7 bases at V and 5 bases at J, with 18 bases in the middle. Germline values: CDR1 MNHEY, CDR2 SMNVEV (reference sequence). This CDR3 spans 14 amino acids. In DNA form, the CDR3 reads TGTGCCAGCAACGGGAACAGGGCAATCCACGAGCAGTACTTC. Amino acids: CASNGNRAIHEQYF.

This clonotype was seen more than once but under ten times. A much larger clone sits a single nucleotide away, making a read error possible. This likely comes from a read error, as the CDR3 has no conserved phenylalanine or tryptophan at its end. The chain carries TRBV28 and TRBJ1-1, with 8 bases that match TRBD1. The V gene's germline CDR1 is MDHEN and CDR2 SYDVKM. The CDR3 has 13 amino acids. The J segment lost 5 bases and the V segment lost 8 bases, leaving 7 bases of the junction unmatched. The CDR3 spells CASHRTGRTEAFL. The CDR3 DNA follows: TGTGCCAGCCACAGGACAGGGCGGACTGAAGCTTTCCTT.

J is TRBJ1-1 and V is TRBV12-3 or TRBV12-4, with D perhaps TRBD1 (6 bases). The CDR3 is 14 amino acids. The germline V and J ends were trimmed by 4 bases and 3 bases, with 12 bases remaining between them. Written as DNA, the CDR3 is TGTGCCAGCAGTTCCAGGGGAAGTTACACTGAAGCTTTCTTT. It encodes CASSSRGSYTEAFF.

This clonotype came up many times. V usage is TRBV3-1 and J usage is TRBJ2-5; D possibly corresponds to TRBD1 (6 bases). Germline V gene data show CDR1 as LGHDT and CDR2 as YNNKEL (reference sequence). This CDR3 contains 11 residues. The V end was cut by 8 bases, the J end by 7 bases, with 11 bases between. The CDR3 DNA sequence: TGTGCCAGCGTTTTCAGGGGGACCCAGTACTTC. It specifies CASVFRGTQYF.

This clonotype is a singleton in its sample. The germline gene is not matched at one end of the junction; a read error may be the cause. V usage is TRBV28 and J usage is TRBJ2-1, with a weak D call TRBD2 (5 bases). From germline, CDR1 is MDHEN and CDR2 SYDVKM. The CDR3 length is 17 residues. The chain's CDR3 is CSSIFLGSQSLDNEQFF. DNA of the CDR3: TGTTCCAGCATTTTCCTGGGGAGCCAAAGTTTAGACAATGAGCAGTTCTTC.

This chain uses TRBV2 with TRBJ2-3; TRBD1 might be the D (5 bases). The J call may be mistaken, given a closer DNA end match to TRBJ1-5. The germline V gene has CDR1 SNHLY and CDR2 FYNNEI. The CDR3 extends over 16 amino acids. Here the CDR3 DNA reads TGTGCCAGCAGGTTACAGGCGACTAGCGGTGGAGATACGCAGCATTTT. Amino acids: CASRLQATSGGDTQHF.

This clonotype was seen more than once but under ten times. The V and J genes are TRBV7-2 and TRBJ2-7; D is unclear. The CDR3 covers 14 residues. Germline lookup yields CDR1 SGHTA and CDR2 FQGNSA. Trimming stripped 1 base from V and 7 bases from J, with 14 bases between. The CDR3 protein is CASSLGAGDREQYF. CDR3 DNA sequence: TGTGCCAGCAGCTTAGGGGCTGGGGATCGGGAGCAGTACTTC.

Ten or more counts support this clonotype. The genes are TRBV6-1 and TRBJ1-3; D not certain. V was shortened by 8 bases and J by 2 bases, with 19 bases between the two germline ends. CDR3 size: 16 residues. CDR1 and CDR2 (germline): MNHNS, SASEGT. The DNA for the CDR3 is TGTGCCAGCCAAGAGCTCATCGGGAGGGCTGGAAACACCATATATTTT. Protein sequence: CASQELIGRAGNTIYF.

This clonotype showed up many times. V gene TRBV29-1 combines with J gene TRBJ2-2; D is uncertain. CDR3 length: 12 residues. Germline V gene data show CDR1 as SQVTM and CDR2 as ANQGSEA. V was cut by 1 base and J by 4 bases, with 4 bases left in between. DNA of the CDR3: TGCAGCGTTGAAGGGAGCACCGGGGAGCTGTTTTTT. It codes for CSVEGSTGELFF.

Ten or more counts support this clonotype. V is TRBV19 and J is TRBJ1-2; D uncertain. From germline, CDR1 is LNHDA and CDR2 SQIVND (reference sequence). V was shortened by 7 bases and J by 6 bases, with 15 bases between the two germline ends. The CDR3 contains 13 residues. The CDR3 sequence is CASTAYYGDGYTF. DNA of the CDR3: TGTGCCAGTACCGCCTATTACGGGGATGGCTACACCTTC.

In regard to this clonotype: Possible read error: a much larger clone is one base away. CDR3 sequence (DNA): TGTTCCAGCAGGATCCGCCCAGGGGTCTATGGCTACACCTTC. The encoded protein is CSSRIRPGVYGYTF. This chain connects TRBV28 to TRBJ1-2; tentatively, D is TRBD1 (6 bases). The germline CDR1 and CDR2 sequences are MDHEN and SYDVKM. CDR3 size: 14 residues.

This clonotype was observed a few times. The chain links TRBV3-1 to TRBJ2-3; the D call may be TRBD1 or TRBD2 (7 bases each). Germline V gene data show CDR1 as LGHDT and CDR2 as YNNKEL (reference sequence). Trimming took off 8 bases at V and 1 base at J, with 13 bases between the two ends. The CDR3 runs to 14 residues. This chain's CDR3 is CASARGGGTDTQYF. Here the CDR3 DNA reads TGTGCCAGCGCCAGGGGGGGGGGCACAGATACGCAGTATTTT.